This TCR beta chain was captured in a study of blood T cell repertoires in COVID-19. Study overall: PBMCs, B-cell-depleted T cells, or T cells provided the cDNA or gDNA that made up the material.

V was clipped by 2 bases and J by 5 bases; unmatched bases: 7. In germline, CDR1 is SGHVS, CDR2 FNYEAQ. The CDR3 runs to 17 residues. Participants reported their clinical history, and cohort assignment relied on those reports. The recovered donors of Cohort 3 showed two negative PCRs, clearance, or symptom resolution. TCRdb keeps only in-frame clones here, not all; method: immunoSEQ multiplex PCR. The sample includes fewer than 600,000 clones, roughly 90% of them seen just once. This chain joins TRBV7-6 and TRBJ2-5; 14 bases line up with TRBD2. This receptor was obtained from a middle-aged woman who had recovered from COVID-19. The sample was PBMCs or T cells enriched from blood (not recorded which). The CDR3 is CASSLYGTSGSSETQYF. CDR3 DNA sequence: TGTGCCAGCAGCTTATACGGGACTAGCGGGAGCTCGGAGACCCAGTACTTC. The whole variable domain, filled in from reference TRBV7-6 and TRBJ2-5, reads GAGVSQSPRYKVTKRGQDVALRCDPISGHVSLYWYRQALGQGPEFLTYFNYEAQQDKSGLPNDRFSAERPEGSISTLTIQRTEQRDSAMYRCASSLYGTSGSSETQYFGPGTRLLVL.